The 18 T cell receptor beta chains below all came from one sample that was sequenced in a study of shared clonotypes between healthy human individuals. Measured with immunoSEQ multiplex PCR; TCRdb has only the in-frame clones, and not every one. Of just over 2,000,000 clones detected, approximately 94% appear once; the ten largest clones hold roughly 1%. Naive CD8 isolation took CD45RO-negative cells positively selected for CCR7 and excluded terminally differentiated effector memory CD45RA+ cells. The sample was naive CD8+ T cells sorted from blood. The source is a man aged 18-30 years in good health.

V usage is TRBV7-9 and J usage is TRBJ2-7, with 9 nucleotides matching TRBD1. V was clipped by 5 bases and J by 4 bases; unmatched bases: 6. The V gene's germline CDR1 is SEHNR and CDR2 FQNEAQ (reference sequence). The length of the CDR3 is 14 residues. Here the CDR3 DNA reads TGTGCCAGCAGCGACCTGGGACAGGGTTACGAGCAGTACTTC. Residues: CASSDLGQGYEQYF.

The CDR3 sequence: CASSVAGATETQYF. The CDR3 DNA is TGTGCCAGCAGCGTAGCAGGGGCGACAGAGACCCAGTACTTC. The gene calls are TRBV9 and TRBJ2-5; perhaps TRBD1 as D (6 bases). The CDR3 is 14 amino acids. Between the trimmed V and J ends, which lost 0 bases and 4 bases, there was a span of 10 bases. The germline V gene encodes CDR1 SGDLS and CDR2 YYNGEE.

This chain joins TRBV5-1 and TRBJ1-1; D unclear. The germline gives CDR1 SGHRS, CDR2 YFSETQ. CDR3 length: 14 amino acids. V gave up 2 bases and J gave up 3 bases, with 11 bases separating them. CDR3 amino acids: CASSFGVVDTEAFF. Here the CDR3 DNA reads TGCGCCAGCAGCTTTGGGGTGGTGGACACTGAAGCTTTCTTT.

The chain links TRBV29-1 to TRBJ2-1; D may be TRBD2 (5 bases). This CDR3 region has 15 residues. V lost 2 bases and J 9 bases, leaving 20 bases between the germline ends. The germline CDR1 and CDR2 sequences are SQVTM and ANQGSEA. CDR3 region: CSVETGVGYVGEQFF. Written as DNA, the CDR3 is TGCAGCGTTGAAACCGGGGTGGGTTATGTCGGTGAGCAGTTCTTC.

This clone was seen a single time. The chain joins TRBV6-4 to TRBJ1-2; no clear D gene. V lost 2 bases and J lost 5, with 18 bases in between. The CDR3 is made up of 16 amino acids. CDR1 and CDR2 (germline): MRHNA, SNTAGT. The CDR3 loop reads CASSDRRANSPYGYTF. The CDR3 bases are TGTGCCAGCAGTGACAGGCGGGCGAATAGCCCGTATGGCTACACCTTC.

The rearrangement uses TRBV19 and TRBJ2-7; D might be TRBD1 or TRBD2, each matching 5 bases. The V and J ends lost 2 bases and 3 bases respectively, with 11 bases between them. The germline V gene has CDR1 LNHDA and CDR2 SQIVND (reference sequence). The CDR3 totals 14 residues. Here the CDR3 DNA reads TGTGCCAGTAGTATATATTTGGGGGTCTACGAGCAGTACTTC. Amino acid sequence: CASSIYLGVYEQYF. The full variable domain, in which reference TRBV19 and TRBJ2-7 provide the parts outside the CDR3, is DGGITQSPKYLFRKEGQNVTLSCEQNLNHDAMYWYRQDPGQGLRLIYYSQIVNDFQKGDIAEGYSVSREKKESFPLTVTSAQKNPTAFYLCASSIYLGVYEQYFGPGTRLTVT.

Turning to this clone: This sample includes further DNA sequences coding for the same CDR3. The CDR3 nucleotides read TGCGCCAGCAGCCTCAGCGGGGAGCTGTTTTTT. It translates to CASSLSGELFF. This chain joins TRBV4-1 and TRBJ2-2, with D uncertain. The germline CDR1 and CDR2 sequences are MGHRA and YSYEKL. The germline V and J ends were trimmed by 4 bases and 7 bases, with 4 bases remaining between them. This CDR3 is 11 amino acids long.

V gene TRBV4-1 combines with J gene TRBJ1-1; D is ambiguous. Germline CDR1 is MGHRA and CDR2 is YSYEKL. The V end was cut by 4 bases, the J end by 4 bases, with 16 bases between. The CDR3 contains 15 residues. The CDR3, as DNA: TGCGCCAGCAGCCCCGTCGGGCAGCCGAGCACTGAAGCTTTCTTT. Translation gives CASSPVGQPSTEAFF.

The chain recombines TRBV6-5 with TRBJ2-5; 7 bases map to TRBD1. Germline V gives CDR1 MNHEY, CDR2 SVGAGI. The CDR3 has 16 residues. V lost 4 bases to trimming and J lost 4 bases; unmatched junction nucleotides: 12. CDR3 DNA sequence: TGTGCCAGCAGTTTCGGACAGGCGACTTACCCAGAGACCCAGTACTTC. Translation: CASSFGQATYPETQYF.

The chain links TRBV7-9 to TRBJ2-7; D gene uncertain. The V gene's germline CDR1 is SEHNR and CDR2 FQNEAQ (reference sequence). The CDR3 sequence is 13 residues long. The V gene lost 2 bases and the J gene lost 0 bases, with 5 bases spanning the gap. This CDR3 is CASSLTPSYEQYF. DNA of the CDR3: TGTGCCAGCAGCTTAACCCCCTCCTACGAGCAGTACTTC.

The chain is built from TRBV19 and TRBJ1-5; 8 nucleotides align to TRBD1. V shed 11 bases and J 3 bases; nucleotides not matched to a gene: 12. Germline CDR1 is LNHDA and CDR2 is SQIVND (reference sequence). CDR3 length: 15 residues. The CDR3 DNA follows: TGTGCCCCGCTGGGCAGGGGGCGATACAATCAGCCCCAGCATTTT. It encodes CAPLGRGRYNQPQHF.

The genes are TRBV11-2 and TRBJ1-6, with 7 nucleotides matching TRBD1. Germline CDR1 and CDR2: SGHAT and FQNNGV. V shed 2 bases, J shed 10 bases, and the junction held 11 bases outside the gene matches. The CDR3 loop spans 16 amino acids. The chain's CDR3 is CASSLLPGQSLSPLHF. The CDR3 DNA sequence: TGTGCCAGCAGCTTATTACCGGGACAGTCTTTATCACCCCTCCACTTT.

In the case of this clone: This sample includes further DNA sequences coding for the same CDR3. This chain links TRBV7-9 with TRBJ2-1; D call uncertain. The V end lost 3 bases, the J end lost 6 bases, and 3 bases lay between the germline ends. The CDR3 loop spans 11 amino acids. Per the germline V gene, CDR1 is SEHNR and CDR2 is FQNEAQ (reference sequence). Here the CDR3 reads CASSLSNEQFF. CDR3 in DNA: TGTGCCAGCAGCTTGTCCAATGAGCAGTTCTTC. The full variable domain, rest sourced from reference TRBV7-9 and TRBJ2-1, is DTGVSQNPRHKITKRGQNVTFRCDPISEHNRLYWYRQTLGQGPEFLTYFQNEAQLEKSRLLSDRFSAERPKGSFSTLEIQRTEQGDSAMYLCASSLSNEQFFGPGTRLTVL.

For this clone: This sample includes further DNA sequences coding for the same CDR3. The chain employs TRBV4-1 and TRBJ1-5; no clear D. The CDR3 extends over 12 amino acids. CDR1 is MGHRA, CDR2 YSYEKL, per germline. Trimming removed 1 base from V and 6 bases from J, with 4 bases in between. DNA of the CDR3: TGCGCCAGCAGCCAAGGAGGTCAGCCCCAGCATTTT. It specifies CASSQGGQPQHF.

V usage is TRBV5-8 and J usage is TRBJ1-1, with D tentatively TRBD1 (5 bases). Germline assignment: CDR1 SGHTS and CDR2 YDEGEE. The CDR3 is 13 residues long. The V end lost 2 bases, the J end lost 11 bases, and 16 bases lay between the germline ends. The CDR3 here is CASSFGTPVGAFF. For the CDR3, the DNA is TGTGCCAGCAGCTTTGGGACTCCAGTTGGGGCTTTCTTT.

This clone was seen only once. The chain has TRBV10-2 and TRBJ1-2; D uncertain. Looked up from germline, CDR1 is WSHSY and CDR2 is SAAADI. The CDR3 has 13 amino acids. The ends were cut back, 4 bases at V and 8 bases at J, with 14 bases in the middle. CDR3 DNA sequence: TGCGCCAGCAGTGTCGGCGTCAGTGGGGGCTACACCTTC. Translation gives CASSVGVSGGYTF.

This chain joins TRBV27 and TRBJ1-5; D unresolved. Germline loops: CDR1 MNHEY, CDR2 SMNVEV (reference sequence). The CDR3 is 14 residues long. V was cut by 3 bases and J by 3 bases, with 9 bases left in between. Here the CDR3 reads CASSFSGLNQPQHF. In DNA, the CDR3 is TGTGCCAGCAGTTTTTCCGGACTCAATCAGCCCCAGCATTTT.

CDR3: CASSSTGGADYGYTF. The CDR3 region has the DNA TGTGCCAGCAGCTCCACAGGGGGCGCGGACTATGGCTACACCTTC. The chain links TRBV7-8 to TRBJ1-2; 9 bases map to TRBD1. The germline gives CDR1 SGHVS, CDR2 FQNEAQ. This CDR3 comprises 15 residues. V shed 4 bases and J 3 bases; nucleotides not matched to a gene: 6. The variable domain in full, completed from reference TRBV7-8 and TRBJ1-2, reads GAGVSQSPRYKVAKRGQDVALRCDPISGHVSLFWYQQALGQGPEFLTYFQNEAQLDKSGLPSDRFFAERPEGSVSTLKIQRTQQEDSAVYLCASSSTGGADYGYTFGSGTRLTVV.